A single sample is the source of the 22 T cell receptor beta chains below, sequenced in a study of T cell repertoires in cytomegalovirus infection. A single record per CDR3 protein comes from TCRdb applying MiXCR to the reads. The sample consists of around 170,000 distinct CDR3 sequences, 15% to 20% of them appearing once. The sample taken for sequencing was CD8+ T cells from PBMCs. The receptors shown here come from a human donor in good health (CMV status not recorded). Some clones in this sample may be carry-over from other donors' samples.

The chain employs TRBV2 and TRBJ1-4, with TRBD1 matching over 9 bases. With 0 bases clipped from V and 8 bases from J, the junction kept 4 bases outside the gene matches. The CDR3 is made up of 15 amino acids. Germline V gene lookup returns CDR1 SNHLY and CDR2 FYNNEI. The CDR3 is CASSEAGTGFEKLFF. The CDR3 region has the DNA TGTGCCAGCAGTGAAGCGGGGACAGGGTTCGAAAAACTGTTTTTT.

This clonotype occurred a few times. This chain links TRBV7-2 with TRBJ2-7; 9 bases map to TRBD1. CDR3 size: 14 residues. Germline-derived CDR1 and CDR2 are SGHTA and FQGNSA. The V gene end was trimmed by 5 bases and the J gene end by 6 bases; junction bases not matched to a gene: 8. In DNA, the CDR3 is TGTGCCAGCAGCGCAGGGACAGGGTGGGGCGAGCAGTACTTC. It encodes CASSAGTGWGEQYF.

There are a few counts of this clonotype. The chain employs TRBV28 and TRBJ2-6, with D perhaps being TRBD1 or TRBD2 (5 bases each). The V end lost 5 bases, the J end lost 0 bases, and 14 bases lay between the germline ends. CDR1 MDHEN and CDR2 SYDVKM come from the germline V gene. CDR3 length equals 17 residues. The CDR3 reads CASSLGPLDSGANVLTF. The CDR3 coding sequence is TGTGCCAGCAGTCTGGGACCGTTAGACTCTGGGGCCAACGTCCTGACTTTC.

This sequence joins TRBV2 and TRBJ2-4; 11 bases match TRBD1. Germline CDR1 is SNHLY and CDR2 is FYNNEI. The CDR3 is made up of 16 amino acids. V gave up 6 bases and J gave up 1 base; unmatched junction bases: 5. Here the CDR3 DNA reads TGTGCCAGCAGCGGACAGGGGGCCGGGGCCAAAAACATTCAGTACTTC. This codes for CASSGQGAGAKNIQYF.

This clonotype has just a few counts. V usage is TRBV12-3 or TRBV12-4 and J usage is TRBJ2-7, with D possibly being TRBD1 (5 bases). The CDR3 contains 15 residues. V gave up 2 bases and J gave up 2 bases, with 13 bases separating them. CDR3 sequence reads: CASSLSAGNTYEQYF. CDR3 bases: TGTGCCAGCAGTTTATCGGCAGGGAATACCTACGAGCAGTACTTC.

The chain is built from TRBV6-2 or TRBV6-3 and TRBJ2-5; no clear D gene. CDR1 is MNHEY and CDR2 is SVGEGT in the germline V gene. The CDR3 has 17 amino acids. V was pared by 6 bases and J by 3 bases, with 23 bases between. The DNA for the CDR3 is TGTGCCAGCAGCCGAGATGTTGACTCCGAAGTAAAAGAGACCCAGTACTTC. Protein: CASSRDVDSEVKETQYF.

The genes are TRBV29-1 and TRBJ2-2; 10 bases are a match to TRBD2. The germline CDR1 and CDR2 sequences are SQVTM and ANQGSEA. V was pared by 6 bases and J by 0 bases, with 4 bases of the junction left unmatched. This CDR3 is built from 15 residues. CDR3 sequence (DNA): TGCAGCGTCGTACTAGCGGGGTCGAACACCGGGGAGCTGTTTTTT. Translated: CSVVLAGSNTGELFF.

The chain recombines TRBV7-9 with TRBJ2-7, with 7 positions matching TRBD2. CDR1 and CDR2 from the germline V gene are SEHNR and FQNEAQ (reference sequence). The junction had 7 bases not matched to a gene; V was cut back by 3 bases and J by 2 bases. The CDR3 runs 15 residues. The CDR3: CASSFTGLPAYEQYF. The CDR3 nucleotides read TGTGCCAGCAGCTTTACGGGACTACCAGCCTACGAGCAGTACTTC.

This clonotype was observed a few times. The chain has TRBV19 and TRBJ2-5; no definite D call. Between the trimmed V and J ends, which lost 4 bases and 0 bases, there was a span of 9 bases. This CDR3 has 14 amino acids. The germline gives CDR1 LNHDA, CDR2 SQIVND (reference sequence). CDR3 nucleotides: TGTGCCAGTAGTAAGATGGGAAACCAAGAGACCCAGTACTTC. Its translation is CASSKMGNQETQYF.

The chain employs TRBV7-2 and TRBJ2-7; D may correspond to TRBD1 or TRBD2 (5 bases each). Germline V gene sequence: CDR1 SGHTA, CDR2 FQGNSA. This CDR3 region has 12 residues. Trimming removed 3 bases at V and 8 bases at J, with 11 bases between. The CDR3: CASSFWDAKQYF. CDR3 DNA sequence: TGTGCCAGCAGCTTTTGGGACGCCAAGCAGTACTTC.

The chain combines TRBV7-6 with TRBJ1-2, with D maybe TRBD1 (5 bases). The germline CDR1 and CDR2 sequences are SGHVS and FNYEAQ. The CDR3 runs 14 residues. The V and J ends lost 5 bases and 5 bases respectively, with 15 bases between them. The DNA for the CDR3 is TGTGCCAGCAGCCCAACGACAGTGGGTTATGGCTACACCTTC. It translates to CASSPTTVGYGYTF.

The DNA for the CDR3 is TGTGCCAGCAGCAGTGGGCCGGGAGACAATGAGCAGTTCTTC. This sequence encodes CASSSGPGDNEQFF. The chain combines TRBV7-7 with TRBJ2-1, with a tentative D call TRBD2 (6 bases). The ends were cut back, 5 bases at V and 5 bases at J, with 13 bases in the middle. The germline V gene encodes CDR1 SSHAT and CDR2 FNYEAQ (reference sequence). This CDR3 is built from 14 residues.

This chain uses TRBV6-5 with TRBJ2-3; TRBD2 matches 12 bases. The V segment lost 5 bases and the J segment 5 bases; nucleotides outside the gene matches: 2. The CDR3 extends over 14 amino acids. Per germline, CDR1 MNHEY and CDR2 SVGAGI. The DNA for the CDR3 is TGTGCCAGCAGTCTAGCGGGGGGGAGAGATACGCAGTATTTT. The encoded protein is CASSLAGGRDTQYF.

The table lists this clonotype with a few counts. The CDR3 region has the DNA TGTGCCACCAGCAACCCCGACAGGGGGGTATATGGCTACACCTTC. This encodes CATSNPDRGVYGYTF. The V gene is TRBV15, the J gene TRBJ1-2; 9 bases are shared with TRBD1. J gave up 5 bases and V 4 bases, and 8 bases lay outside the gene matches. CDR3 length: 15 amino acids. Germline CDR1 LNHNV, CDR2 YYDKDF (reference sequence).

This clonotype was seen a handful of times. This chain links TRBV29-1 with TRBJ2-2, with D uncertain. Deletions cut 4 bases from V and 6 bases from J, with 9 bases between. This CDR3 has 12 residues. Germline V gene lookup returns CDR1 SQVTM and CDR2 ANQGSEA. CDR3 coding DNA: TGCAGCGTTGTGGGGTCCGCCGGGGAGCTGTTTTTT. Encoded protein: CSVVGSAGELFF.

This clonotype has only a few counts. The rearrangement links TRBV7-8 to TRBJ1-2; TRBD1 matches 7 bases. CDR1 is SGHVS and CDR2 is FQNEAQ in the germline V gene. The junction had 6 bases not matched to a gene; V was cut back by 5 bases and J by 0 bases. The CDR3 totals 15 residues. In DNA form, the CDR3 reads TGTGCCAGCAGCCCCCGGGACAGAGCTAACTATGGCTACACCTTC. Translation: CASSPRDRANYGYTF.

This clonotype was counted between two and nine times. The V call is TRBV7-9, the J call TRBJ2-1; D perhaps matches TRBD1 (6 bases). Deletions cut 6 bases from V and 9 bases from J, with 12 bases between. Germline CDR1 SEHNR, CDR2 FQNEAQ (reference sequence). The CDR3 length is 12 residues. DNA for the CDR3: TGTGCCAGCAGTAGTGGCAGGGGTGAGCAGTTCTTC. It yields the protein CASSSGRGEQFF.

This rearrangement joins TRBV6-5 to TRBJ1-1; tentative D call: TRBD1 (5 bases). V lost 5 bases and J lost 6, with 10 bases in between. The CDR3 covers 12 residues. The germline V gene encodes CDR1 MNHEY and CDR2 SVGAGI. The CDR3, as DNA: TGTGCCAGCAGTACGCAGGGCCCTGAAGCTTTCTTT. Amino acid sequence: CASSTQGPEAFF.

The CDR3 bases are TGTGCCAGCAGCTTAACAGGGAAGTTCACTGAAGCTTTCTTT. Its translation is CASSLTGKFTEAFF. The chain uses TRBV7-3 and TRBJ1-1; no firm D call. The germline V and J ends were trimmed by 0 bases and 4 bases, with 9 bases remaining between them. Looked up from germline, CDR1 is SGHTA and CDR2 is FQGTGA. This CDR3 spans 14 amino acids.

The chain carries TRBV7-9 and TRBJ2-7; D may be TRBD1 or TRBD2 (9 bases each). The germline gives CDR1 SEHNR, CDR2 FQNEAQ (reference sequence). This CDR3 comprises 18 residues. Between the trimmed V and J ends, which lost 4 bases and 1 base, there was a span of 23 bases. The CDR3 DNA reads as TGTGCCAGCAGCTCGGGACAGGGACTAGCCGAAAATTCCTACGAGCAGTACTTC. Translation: CASSSGQGLAENSYEQYF.

This clonotype was counted between two and nine times. This chain uses TRBV4-3 with TRBJ2-3; 7 nucleotides agree with TRBD1. Germline trimming cut 3 bases from V and 3 bases from J; bases unmatched to any gene: 6. The CDR3 is made up of 15 amino acids. CDR1 is LGHNA, CDR2 YSLEER, per germline. The DNA of the CDR3 is TGCGCCAGCAGCCAGACAGGGCGGTGGACAGATACGCAGTATTTT. Amino acid sequence: CASSQTGRWTDTQYF.

In its sample, this clonotype was seen many times. This chain connects TRBV4-1 to TRBJ1-1, with D maybe TRBD1 (6 bases). The V end was cut by 3 bases, the J end by 3 bases, with 14 bases between. Germline-derived CDR1 and CDR2 are MGHRA and YSYEKL. The CDR3 is 15 amino acids. CDR3 region: CASSHKQGADTEAFF. For the CDR3, the DNA is TGCGCCAGCAGCCATAAACAGGGAGCGGACACTGAAGCTTTCTTT.